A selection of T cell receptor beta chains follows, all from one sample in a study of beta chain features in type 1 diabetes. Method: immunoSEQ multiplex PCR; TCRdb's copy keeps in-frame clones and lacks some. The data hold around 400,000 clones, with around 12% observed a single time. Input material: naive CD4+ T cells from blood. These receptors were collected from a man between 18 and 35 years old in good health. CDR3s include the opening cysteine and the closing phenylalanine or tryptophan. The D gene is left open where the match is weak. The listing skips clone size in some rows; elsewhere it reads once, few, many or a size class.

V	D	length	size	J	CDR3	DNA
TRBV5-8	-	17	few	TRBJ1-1	CASTLAYQTVLNTEAFF	TGTGCCAGCACCCTTGCTTACCAGACAGTGTTGAACACTGAAGCTTTCTTT
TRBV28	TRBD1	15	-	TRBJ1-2	CASSSPGRGNYGYTF	TGTGCCAGCAGTTCTCCCGGCAGGGGGAACTATGGCTACACCTTC
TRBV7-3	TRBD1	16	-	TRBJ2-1	CASSLTGTVAYNEQFF	TGTGCCAGCAGCTTAACCGGGACAGTGGCCTACAATGAGCAGTTCTTC
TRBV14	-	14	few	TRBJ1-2	CASSQDSLRHGYTF	TGTGCCAGCAGCCAAGATTCGCTCAGGCATGGCTACACCTTC
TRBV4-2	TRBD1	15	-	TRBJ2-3	CASSHLDRAGDTQYF	TGTGCCAGCAGCCACCTGGACAGGGCGGGAGATACGCAGTATTTT
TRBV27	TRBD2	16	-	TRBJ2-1	CASSFGTSGALNEQFF	TGTGCCAGCAGTTTCGGGACTAGCGGGGCCTTAAATGAGCAGTTCTTC
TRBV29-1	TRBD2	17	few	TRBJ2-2	CSVEYRTSGVHTGELFF	TGCAGCGTTGAATACCGGACTAGCGGGGTGCACACCGGGGAGCTGTTTTTT
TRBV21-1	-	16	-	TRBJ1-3	CASRTNLHEAGNTIYF	TGTGCCAGCAGAACCAACCTTCATGAGGCTGGAAACACCATATATTTT
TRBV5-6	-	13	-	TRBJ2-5	CASSARSRETQYF	TGTGCCAGCAGCGCCCGGAGTCGGGAGACCCAGTACTTC
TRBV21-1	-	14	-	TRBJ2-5	CASTLWEGVETQYF	TGTGCCAGCACCCTTTGGGAAGGGGTAGAGACCCAGTACTTC
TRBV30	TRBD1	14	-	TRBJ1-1	CAWDLGRGVTEAFF	TGTGCCTGGGACCTCGGCAGGGGGGTCACTGAAGCTTTCTTT
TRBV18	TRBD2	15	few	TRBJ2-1	CASSPRLAGGSEQFF	TGTGCCAGCTCACCAAGGCTAGCGGGAGGGAGTGAGCAGTTCTTC
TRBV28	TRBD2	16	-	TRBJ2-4	CASGPGLAGGKNIQYF	TGTGCCAGCGGTCCGGGACTAGCGGGAGGGAAAAACATTCAGTACTTC
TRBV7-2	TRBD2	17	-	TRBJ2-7	CASSLGSLAGSSYEQYF	TGTGCCAGCAGCTTAGGGTCCCTAGCGGGATCCTCCTACGAGCAGTACTTC
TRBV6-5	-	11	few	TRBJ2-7	CASGSPYEQYF	TGTGCCAGCGGGAGTCCCTACGAGCAGTACTTC
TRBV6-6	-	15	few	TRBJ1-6	CASSQGPWNNSPLHF	TGTGCCAGCAGCCAGGGCCCGTGGAATAATTCACCCCTCCACTTT
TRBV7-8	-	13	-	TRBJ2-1	CASSSLTKDEQFF	TGTGCCAGCAGCTCCTTAACTAAGGATGAGCAGTTCTTC
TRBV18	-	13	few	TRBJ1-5	CASSPTGNQPQHF	TGTGCCAGCTCACCAACGGGCAATCAGCCCCAGCATTTT
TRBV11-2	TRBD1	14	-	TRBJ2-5	CASGRGTVKETQYF	TGTGCCAGCGGGCGAGGGACAGTTAAAGAGACCCAGTACTTC
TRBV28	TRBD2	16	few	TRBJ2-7	CASSSPVAGGQHEQYF	TGTGCCAGCAGTTCGCCAGTGGCGGGGGGGCAGCACGAGCAGTACTTC
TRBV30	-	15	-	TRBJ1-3	CAWSVRRGNGNTIYF	TGTGCCTGGAGTGTACGTCGGGGTAACGGAAACACCATATATTTT
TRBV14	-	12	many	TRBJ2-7	CASSQSGYEQYF	TGTGCCAGCAGCCAGTCAGGCTACGAGCAGTACTTC
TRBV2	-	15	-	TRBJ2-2	CASSGGQPGIGELFF	TGTGCCAGCAGTGGGGGACAACCGGGGATCGGGGAGCTGTTTTTT
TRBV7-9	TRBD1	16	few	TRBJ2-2	CASSTGGNRVYGELFF	TGTGCCAGCAGCACAGGGGGCAACAGGGTGTACGGGGAGCTGTTTTTT
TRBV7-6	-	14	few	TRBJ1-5	CASSKGVSNQPQHF	TGTGCCAGCAGCAAGGGGGTTAGCAATCAGCCCCAGCATTTT
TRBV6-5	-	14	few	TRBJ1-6	CASRLDNRNSPLHF	TGTGCCAGCAGACTAGACAACCGTAATTCACCCCTCCACTTT
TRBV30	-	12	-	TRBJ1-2	CASSGRAYGYTF	TGTGCCTCATCGGGTAGAGCCTATGGCTACACCTTC
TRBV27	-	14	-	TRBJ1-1	CASSLRVRNTEAFF	TGTGCCAGCAGTTTACGGGTTCGGAACACTGAAGCTTTCTTT
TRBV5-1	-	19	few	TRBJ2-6	CASTKTGSPLRSGANVLTF	TGCGCCAGCACTAAGACAGGCTCTCCCCTCCGCTCTGGGGCCAACGTCCTGACTTTC
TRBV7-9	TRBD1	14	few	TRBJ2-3	CASRQQGGADTQYF	TGTGCCAGCAGGCAACAGGGGGGAGCAGATACGCAGTATTTT
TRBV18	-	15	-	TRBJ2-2	CASSPQGIGTGELFF	TGTGCCAGCTCACCTCAGGGGATTGGTACCGGGGAGCTGTTTTTT
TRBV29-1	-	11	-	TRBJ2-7	CSVATYDEQYF	TGCAGCGTTGCCACTTATGACGAGCAGTACTTC
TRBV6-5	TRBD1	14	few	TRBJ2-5	CASRRQGRTETQYF	TGTGCCAGCAGGCGACAGGGGCGAACGGAGACCCAGTACTTC
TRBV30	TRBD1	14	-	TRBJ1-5	CAWTGTGGDQPQHF	TGTGCCTGGACTGGGACAGGGGGAGACCAGCCCCAGCATTTT